This TCR beta chain emerged from a study of shared T cell receptors in the human thymus. Germline values: CDR1 SQVTM, CDR2 ANQGSEA. V gave up 6 bases and J gave up 2 bases; unmatched junction bases: 18. This CDR3 has 19 residues. Repertoires were generated with immunoSEQ multiplex PCR, while TCRdb's copy carries only in-frame clones and drops some. The repertoire consists of about 660,000 clones, with roughly 88% occurring once and the leading ten covering about 0.01%. This sample was shared with a second study, whose subject was human thymus T cells. That paper adds: Use of V and J genes seemed skewed within the thymic and blood repertoires.

The sequenced material came from thymocytes. The rearrangement joins TRBV29-1 to TRBJ2-6; 8 bases agree with TRBD1. This clonotype was sampled from a boy under three years old with a congenital heart defect. CDR3 sequence: CSVGSKTGDYATGANVLTF. In DNA, the CDR3 is TGCAGCGTCGGAAGCAAGACAGGGGATTATGCGACTGGGGCCAACGTCCTGACTTTC.